What follows is one T cell receptor (beta chain) and its context. Sequencing used immunoSEQ multiplex PCR; TCRdb keeps in-frame clones, though not all of them. The top ten hold 9.7% of the sample, which has 64,000 or so clones, around 80% seen once. CDR3 length equals 13 residues. V lost 5 bases to trimming and J lost 10 bases, with 15 bases between them. These data originate in a study of blood T cell repertoires in COVID-19. Overall study context: The origin of the acute and convalescent COVID-19 samples was the United States, Italy and Spain.

Sample: peripheral blood. The V gene is TRBV12-3 or TRBV12-4, the J gene TRBJ2-1; D unresolved. This receptor was identified in a human donor in a cohort sampled during active COVID-19. CDR3 sequence reads: CASSPHSRGEQFF. In nucleotides, the CDR3 is TGTGCCAGCAGTCCTCACTCCAGAGGAGAGCAGTTCTTC.